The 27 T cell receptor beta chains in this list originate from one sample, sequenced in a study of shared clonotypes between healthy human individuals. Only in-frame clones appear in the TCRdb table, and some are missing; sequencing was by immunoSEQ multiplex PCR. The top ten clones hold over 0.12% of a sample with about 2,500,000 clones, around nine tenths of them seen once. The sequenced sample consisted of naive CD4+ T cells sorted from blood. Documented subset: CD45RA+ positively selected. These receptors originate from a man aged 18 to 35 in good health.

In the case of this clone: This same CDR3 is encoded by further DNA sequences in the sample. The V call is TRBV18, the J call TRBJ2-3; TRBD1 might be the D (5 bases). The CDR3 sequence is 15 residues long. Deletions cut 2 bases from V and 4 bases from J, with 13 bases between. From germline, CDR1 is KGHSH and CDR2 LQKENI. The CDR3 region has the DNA TGTGCCAGCTCACCAGGGGCAGGTTCGGCAGATACGCAGTATTTT. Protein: CASSPGAGSADTQYF. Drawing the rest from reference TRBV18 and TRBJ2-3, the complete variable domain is NAGVMQNPRHLVRRRGQEARLRCSPMKGHSHVYWYRQLPEEGLKFMVYLQKENIIDESGMPKERFSAEFPKEGPSILRIQQVVRGDSAAYFCASSPGAGSADTQYFGPGTRLTVL.

The CDR3 region has the DNA TGTGCCATCAGTGGGGACAGGGCGGCCTCCGGGGCCAACGTCCTGACTTTC. Protein sequence: CAISGDRAASGANVLTF. The chain combines TRBV10-3 with TRBJ2-6; 9 nucleotides align to TRBD1. Trimming took 4 bases from V and 4 from J; bases not matched to a gene: 8. Germline V gene lookup returns CDR1 ENHRY and CDR2 SYGVKD. There are 17 residues in the CDR3.

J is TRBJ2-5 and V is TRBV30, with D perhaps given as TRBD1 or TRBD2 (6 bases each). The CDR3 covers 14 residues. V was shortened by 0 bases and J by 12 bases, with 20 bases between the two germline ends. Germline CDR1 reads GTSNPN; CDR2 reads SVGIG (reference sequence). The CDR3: CAWSVRGLSERKYF. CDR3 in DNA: TGTGCCTGGAGTGTACGGGGGCTTAGCGAAAGAAAGTACTTC. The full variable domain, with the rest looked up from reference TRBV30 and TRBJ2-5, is SQTIHQWPATLVQPVGSPLSLECTVEGTSNPNLYWYRQAAGRGLQLLFYSVGIGQISSEVPQNLSASRPQDRQFILSSKKLLLSDSGFYLCAWSVRGLSERKYFGPGTRLLVL.

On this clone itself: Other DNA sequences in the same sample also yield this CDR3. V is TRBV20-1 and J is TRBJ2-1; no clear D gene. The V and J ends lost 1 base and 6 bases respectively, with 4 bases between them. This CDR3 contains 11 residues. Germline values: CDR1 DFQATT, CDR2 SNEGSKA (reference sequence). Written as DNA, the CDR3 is TGCAGTGCTAGAGGAGTCAATGAGCAGTTCTTC. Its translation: CSARGVNEQFF.

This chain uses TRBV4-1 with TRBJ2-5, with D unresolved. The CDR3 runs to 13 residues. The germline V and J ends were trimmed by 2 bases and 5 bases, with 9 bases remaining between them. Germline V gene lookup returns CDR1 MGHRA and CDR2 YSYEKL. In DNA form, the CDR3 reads TGCGCCAGCAGCCAATTAGCTAGGGAGACCCAGTACTTC. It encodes CASSQLARETQYF.

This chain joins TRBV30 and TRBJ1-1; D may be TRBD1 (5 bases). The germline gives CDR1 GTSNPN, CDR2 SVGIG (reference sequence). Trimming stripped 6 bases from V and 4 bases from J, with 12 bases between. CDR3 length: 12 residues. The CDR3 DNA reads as TGTGCCTGCCTTTTAGGGGTCACTGAAGCTTTCTTT. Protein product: CACLLGVTEAFF.

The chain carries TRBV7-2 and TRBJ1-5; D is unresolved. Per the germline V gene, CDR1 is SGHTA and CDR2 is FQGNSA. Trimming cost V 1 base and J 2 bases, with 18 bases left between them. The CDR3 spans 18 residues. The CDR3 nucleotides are TGTGCCAGCAGCTTAGTAGGGCGACGAACGTCGGGCAATCAGCCCCAGCATTTT. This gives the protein CASSLVGRRTSGNQPQHF.

The CDR3 is CASSKETGNQPQHF. The CDR3 region has the DNA TGTGCCAGTAGTAAGGAGACAGGGAATCAGCCCCAGCATTTT. V and J are TRBV19 and TRBJ1-5, with TRBD1 matching 7 bases. The CDR3 runs to 14 residues. V was pared by 4 bases and J by 4 bases, with 4 bases of the junction left unmatched. The germline V gene encodes CDR1 LNHDA and CDR2 SQIVND (reference sequence).

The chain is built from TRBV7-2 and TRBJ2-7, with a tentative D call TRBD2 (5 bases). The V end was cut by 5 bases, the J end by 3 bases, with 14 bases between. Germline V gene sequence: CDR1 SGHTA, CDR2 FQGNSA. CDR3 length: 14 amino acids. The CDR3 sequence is CASSPSGGFYEQYF. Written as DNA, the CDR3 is TGTGCCAGCAGCCCAAGTGGCGGGTTCTACGAGCAGTACTTC.

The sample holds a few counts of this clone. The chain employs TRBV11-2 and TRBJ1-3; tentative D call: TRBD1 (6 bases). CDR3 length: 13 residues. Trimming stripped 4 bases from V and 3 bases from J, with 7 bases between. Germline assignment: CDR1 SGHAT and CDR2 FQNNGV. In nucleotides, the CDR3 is TGTGCCAGCAGCTCAGGGGTTGGAAACACCATATATTTT. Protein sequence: CASSSGVGNTIYF.

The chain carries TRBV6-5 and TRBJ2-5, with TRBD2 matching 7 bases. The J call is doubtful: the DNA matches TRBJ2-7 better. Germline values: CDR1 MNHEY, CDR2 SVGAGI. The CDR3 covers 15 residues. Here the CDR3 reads CASRINSGTFYEQYF. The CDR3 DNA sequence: TGTGCCAGCAGGATAAACAGCGGGACCTTCTACGAGCAGTACTTC.

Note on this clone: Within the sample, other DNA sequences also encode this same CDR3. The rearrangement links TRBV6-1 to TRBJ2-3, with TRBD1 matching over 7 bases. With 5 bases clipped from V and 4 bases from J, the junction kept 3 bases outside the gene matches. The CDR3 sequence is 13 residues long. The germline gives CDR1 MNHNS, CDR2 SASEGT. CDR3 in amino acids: CASSRDRADTQYF. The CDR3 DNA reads TGTGCCAGCAGTAGGGACAGAGCAGATACGCAGTATTTT.

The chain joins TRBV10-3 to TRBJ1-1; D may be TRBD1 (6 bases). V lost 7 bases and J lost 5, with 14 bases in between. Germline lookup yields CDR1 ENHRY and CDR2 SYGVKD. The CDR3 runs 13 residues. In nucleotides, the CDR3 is TGTGCCATCACCACAGGGCCGGGGACTGAAGCTTTCTTT. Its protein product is CAITTGPGTEAFF.

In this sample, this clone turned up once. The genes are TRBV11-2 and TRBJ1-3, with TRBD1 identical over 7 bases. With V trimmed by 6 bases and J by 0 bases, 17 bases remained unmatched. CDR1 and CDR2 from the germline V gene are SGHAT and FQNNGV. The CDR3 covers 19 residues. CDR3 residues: CASSSPPPTTGVSGNTIYF. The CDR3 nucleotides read TGTGCCAGCAGTTCTCCCCCCCCCACCACAGGGGTCTCTGGAAACACCATATATTTT.

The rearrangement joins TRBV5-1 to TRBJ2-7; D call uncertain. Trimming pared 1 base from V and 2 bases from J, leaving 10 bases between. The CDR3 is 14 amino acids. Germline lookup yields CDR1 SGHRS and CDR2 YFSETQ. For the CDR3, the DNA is TGCGCCAGCAGCTTGCAGCCCGAGGCCTACGAGCAGTACTTC. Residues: CASSLQPEAYEQYF.

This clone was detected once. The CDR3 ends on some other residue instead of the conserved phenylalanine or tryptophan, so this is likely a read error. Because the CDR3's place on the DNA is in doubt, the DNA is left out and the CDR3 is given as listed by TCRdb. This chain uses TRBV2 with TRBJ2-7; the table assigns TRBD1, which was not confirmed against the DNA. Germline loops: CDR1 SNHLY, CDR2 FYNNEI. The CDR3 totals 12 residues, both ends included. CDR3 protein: CASSLEDRPRVS.

CDR3 bases: TGTGCCAGCAGTTACGAACCCGGGCGGACAGTTTCACCCCTCCACTTT. Residues: CASSYEPGRTVSPLHF. The genes are TRBV6-5 and TRBJ1-6; a possible D gene is TRBD1 (6 bases). CDR1 is MNHEY and CDR2 is SVGAGI in the germline V gene. The CDR3 extends over 16 amino acids. V was clipped by 2 bases and J by 9 bases, with 17 bases between them.

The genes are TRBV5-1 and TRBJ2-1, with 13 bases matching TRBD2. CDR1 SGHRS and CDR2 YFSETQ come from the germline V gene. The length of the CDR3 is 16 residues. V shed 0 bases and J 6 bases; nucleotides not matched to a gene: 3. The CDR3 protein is CASSLAGTSGINEQFF. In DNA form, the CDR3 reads TGCGCCAGCAGCTTGGCTGGGACTAGCGGGATCAATGAGCAGTTCTTC.

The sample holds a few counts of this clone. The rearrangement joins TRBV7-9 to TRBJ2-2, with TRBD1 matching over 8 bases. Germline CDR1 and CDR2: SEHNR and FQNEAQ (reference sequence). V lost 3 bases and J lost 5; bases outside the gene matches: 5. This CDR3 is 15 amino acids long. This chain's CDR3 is CASSFDRGGTGELFF. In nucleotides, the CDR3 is TGTGCCAGCAGCTTTGACAGGGGAGGAACCGGGGAGCTGTTTTTT.

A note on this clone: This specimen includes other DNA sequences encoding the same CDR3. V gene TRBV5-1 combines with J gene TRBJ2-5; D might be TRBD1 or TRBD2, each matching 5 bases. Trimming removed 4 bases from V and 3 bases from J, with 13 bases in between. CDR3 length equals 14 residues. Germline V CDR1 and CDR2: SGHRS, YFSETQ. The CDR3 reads CASSLGRGEETQYF. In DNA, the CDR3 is TGCGCCAGCAGCCTGGGACGGGGCGAAGAGACCCAGTACTTC.

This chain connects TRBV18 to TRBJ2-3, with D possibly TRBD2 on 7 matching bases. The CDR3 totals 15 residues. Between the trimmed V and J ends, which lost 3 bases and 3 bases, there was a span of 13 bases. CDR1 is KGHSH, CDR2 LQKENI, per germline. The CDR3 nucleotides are TGTGCCAGCTCACCGGGGGGGCGCCTTACAGATACGCAGTATTTT. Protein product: CASSPGGRLTDTQYF.

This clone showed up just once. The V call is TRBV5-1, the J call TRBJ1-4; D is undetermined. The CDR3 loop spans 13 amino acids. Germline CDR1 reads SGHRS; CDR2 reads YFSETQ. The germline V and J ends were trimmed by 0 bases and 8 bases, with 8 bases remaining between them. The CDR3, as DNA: TGCGCCAGCAGCTTGGAGAAGGGAGAAAAACTGTTTTTT. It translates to CASSLEKGEKLFF.

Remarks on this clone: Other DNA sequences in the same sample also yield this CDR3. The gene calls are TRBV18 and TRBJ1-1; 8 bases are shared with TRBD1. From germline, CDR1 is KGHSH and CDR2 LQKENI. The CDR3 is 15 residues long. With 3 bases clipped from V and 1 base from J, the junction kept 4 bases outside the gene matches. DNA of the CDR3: TGTGCCAGCTCACCGCCGGGACAGGCGAACACTGAAGCTTTCTTT. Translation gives CASSPPGQANTEAFF.

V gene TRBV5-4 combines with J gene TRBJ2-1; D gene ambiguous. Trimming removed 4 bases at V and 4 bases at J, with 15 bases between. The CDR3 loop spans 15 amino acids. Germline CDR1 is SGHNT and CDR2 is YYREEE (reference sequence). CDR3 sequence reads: CASSLPDVRYNEQFF. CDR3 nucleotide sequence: TGTGCCAGCAGCCTCCCCGACGTGAGGTACAATGAGCAGTTCTTC.

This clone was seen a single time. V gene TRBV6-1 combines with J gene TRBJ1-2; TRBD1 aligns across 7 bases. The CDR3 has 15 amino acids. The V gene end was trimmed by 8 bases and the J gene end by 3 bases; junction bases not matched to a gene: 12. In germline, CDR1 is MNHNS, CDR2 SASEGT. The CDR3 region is CASGTVIGSYYGYTF. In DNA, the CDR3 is TGTGCCAGCGGGACAGTTATTGGATCTTACTATGGCTACACCTTC.

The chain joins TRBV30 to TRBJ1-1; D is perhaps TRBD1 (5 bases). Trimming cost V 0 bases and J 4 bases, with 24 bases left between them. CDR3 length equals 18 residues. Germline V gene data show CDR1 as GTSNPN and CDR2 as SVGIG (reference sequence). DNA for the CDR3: TGTGCCTGGAGTGTTGGACGGGTTACGGGGCAGACCTTCACTGAAGCTTTCTTT. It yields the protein CAWSVGRVTGQTFTEAFF.

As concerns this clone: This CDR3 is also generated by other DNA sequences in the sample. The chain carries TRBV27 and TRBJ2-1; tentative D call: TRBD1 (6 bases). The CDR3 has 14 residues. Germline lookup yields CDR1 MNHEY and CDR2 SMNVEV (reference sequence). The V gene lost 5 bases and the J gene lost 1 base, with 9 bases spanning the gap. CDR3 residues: CASSPRGSYNEQFF. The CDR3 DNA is TGTGCCAGCAGTCCCAGGGGATCCTACAATGAGCAGTTCTTC.